This entry lists 26 T cell receptor beta chains sequenced from one sample in a study of blood T cell repertoires in COVID-19. The method was immunoSEQ multiplex PCR; TCRdb's version includes in-frame clones alone and lacks a portion of them. The table has nearly 350,000 clones, more than 70% seen once. Sequencing was carried out using peripheral blood. The receptors here all came from a woman in her seventies with COVID-19, enrolled during active disease.

This clone has just one count. The V gene is TRBV11-2, the J gene TRBJ2-1, with 8 nucleotides matching TRBD2. Losses at the gene ends were 5 bases for V and 2 bases for J; bases not matched to a gene: 11. The germline V gene has CDR1 SGHAT and CDR2 FQNNGV. CDR3 length: 17 amino acids. CDR3 nucleotides: TGTGCCAGCAGCGCTACTAGCGGACTAATTCCCTACAATGAGCAGTTCTTC. Translation: CASSATSGLIPYNEQFF.

The rearrangement links TRBV24-1 to TRBJ1-6; D gene uncertain. The germline V gene has CDR1 KGHDR and CDR2 SFDVKD. Trimming shortened V by 2 bases and J by 8 bases, and 6 bases separated the two germline ends. The CDR3 is made up of 13 amino acids. The CDR3 loop reads CATSDSGDSPLHF. The CDR3 bases are TGTGCCACCAGTGATTCCGGGGATTCACCCCTCCACTTT.

The chain couples TRBV7-8 to TRBJ2-5, with a tentative D call TRBD1 (6 bases). CDR3 length: 15 residues. Germline CDR1 and CDR2: SGHVS and FQNEAQ. Between the trimmed V and J ends, which lost 5 bases and 6 bases, there was a span of 19 bases. The DNA of the CDR3 is TGTGCCAGCAGCGCCGCCTACAGGGTTTCAAAGACCCAGTACTTC. Protein product: CASSAAYRVSKTQYF.

The chain recombines TRBV5-6 with TRBJ2-3, with a weak D call TRBD1 (6 bases). The length of the CDR3 is 12 residues. Germline V gives CDR1 SGHDT, CDR2 YYEEEE. V dropped 5 bases and J dropped 10 bases, with 14 bases sitting between them. The CDR3 DNA reads as TGTGCCAGCAGTCGCCAGGGGCCGGCGCAGTATTTT. Protein: CASSRQGPAQYF.

The rearrangement joins TRBV7-3 to TRBJ2-5; D remains unclear. The CDR3 spans 13 residues. Germline V CDR1 and CDR2: SGHTA, FQGTGA. The ends were cut back, 3 bases at V and 2 bases at J, with 7 bases in the middle. CDR3 sequence (DNA): TGTGCCAGCAGCTTCGCGGTTCAAGAGACCCAGTACTTC. Its translation: CASSFAVQETQYF.

The rearrangement joins TRBV14 to TRBJ1-2; TRBD1 aligns across 9 bases. V gave up 4 bases and J gave up 7 bases; unmatched junction bases: 10. From germline, CDR1 is SGHDN and CDR2 FVKESK. The CDR3 extends over 15 amino acids. The CDR3 sequence: CASSRPGQGSRGYTF. For the CDR3, the DNA is TGTGCCAGCAGCCGACCGGGACAGGGTTCGCGTGGCTACACCTTC.

This chain links TRBV7-9 with TRBJ1-6; 12 nucleotides align to TRBD1. Germline lookup yields CDR1 SEHNR and CDR2 FQNEAQ (reference sequence). The length of the CDR3 is 15 residues. The V segment lost 4 bases and the J segment 10 bases; nucleotides outside the gene matches: 5. CDR3 sequence: CASSWDRGHESPLHF. In nucleotides, the CDR3 is TGTGCCAGCAGCTGGGACAGGGGGCATGAATCACCCCTCCACTTT.

This chain connects TRBV7-2 to TRBJ1-2, with 7 positions matching TRBD1. Trimming took 1 base from V and 13 from J; bases not matched to a gene: 9. The V gene's germline CDR1 is SGHTA and CDR2 FQGNSA. This CDR3 has 13 residues. Here the CDR3 reads CASSLGEQGDGTF. CDR3 nucleotide sequence: TGTGCCAGCAGCTTAGGGGAGCAGGGGGACGGCACCTTC.

This chain connects TRBV9 to TRBJ1-6; D not resolved. V was pared by 5 bases and J by 5 bases, with 8 bases between. Germline-derived CDR1 and CDR2 are SGDLS and YYNGEE. The CDR3 covers 13 residues. CDR3 region: CASRRSNNSPLHF. The CDR3 DNA is TGTGCCAGCAGGAGGAGTAATAATTCACCCCTCCACTTT.

This chain connects TRBV19 to TRBJ1-1; 7 nucleotides agree with TRBD1. In germline, CDR1 is LNHDA, CDR2 SQIVND (reference sequence). CDR3 length: 16 amino acids. V lost 7 bases, J lost 5 bases, and 16 bases stayed unmatched. DNA for the CDR3: TGTGCCAGTATGACCCGAGGGGGCTTCCTCGGGACTGAAGCTTTCTTT. This codes for CASMTRGGFLGTEAFF.

The chain has TRBV6-6 and TRBJ2-4; the match to TRBD2 covers 7 bases. CDR1 and CDR2 from the germline V gene are MNHNY and SVGAGI (reference sequence). After removal of 3 bases from V and 8 bases from J, the junction contained 7 bases not matched to a gene. The CDR3 runs to 14 residues. CDR3 amino acids: CASSYGRGPDIQYF. In nucleotides, the CDR3 is TGTGCCAGCAGTTATGGGAGGGGCCCCGACATTCAGTACTTC.

The chain has TRBV19 and TRBJ1-1, with a tentative D call TRBD1 (6 bases). This CDR3 comprises 13 residues. Looked up from germline, CDR1 is LNHDA and CDR2 is SQIVND (reference sequence). The V end lost 7 bases, the J end lost 2 bases, and 11 bases lay between the germline ends. The CDR3 DNA sequence: TGTGCCAGTATCAGGGGTGACAACACTGAAGCTTTCTTT. This sequence encodes CASIRGDNTEAFF.

This rearrangement joins TRBV7-2 to TRBJ1-2; a possible D gene is TRBD1 (6 bases). Germline CDR1 and CDR2: SGHTA and FQGNSA. The germline V and J ends were trimmed by 5 bases and 8 bases, with 15 bases remaining between them. The CDR3 consists of 13 residues. Written as DNA, the CDR3 is TGTGCCAGCAGCCTCGGGACACCGTCCGGCTACACCTTC. Amino acids: CASSLGTPSGYTF.

V usage is TRBV6-1 and J usage is TRBJ1-6; tentative D call: TRBD1 (5 bases). Trimming took off 0 bases at V and 4 bases at J, with 13 bases between the two ends. Germline V gene data show CDR1 as MNHNS and CDR2 as SASEGT. This CDR3 has 17 residues. The CDR3 here is CASSEATATAYNSPLHF. The CDR3 DNA sequence: TGTGCCAGCAGTGAAGCGACCGCGACAGCTTATAATTCACCCCTCCACTTT.

This chain links TRBV19 with TRBJ2-7, with 8 positions matching TRBD2. The CDR3 extends over 14 amino acids. Germline CDR1 LNHDA, CDR2 SQIVND (reference sequence). J lost 2 bases, V lost 6 bases, and 6 bases had no gene match. The CDR3 spells CASSRLGGAYEQYF. CDR3 coding DNA: TGTGCCAGTAGCCGACTCGGGGGGGCCTACGAGCAGTACTTC. Based on the CDR3 plus reference TRBV19 and TRBJ2-7, the full variable domain is DGGITQSPKYLFRKEGQNVTLSCEQNLNHDAMYWYRQDPGQGLRLIYYSQIVNDFQKGDIAEGYSVSREKKESFPLTVTSAQKNPTAFYLCASSRLGGAYEQYFGPGTRLTVT.

V and J are TRBV27 and TRBJ2-5; D may be TRBD2 (5 bases). This CDR3 has 14 residues. V shed 3 bases and J shed 2 bases, with 10 bases lying between them. The germline V gene has CDR1 MNHEY and CDR2 SMNVEV (reference sequence). The CDR3 sequence: CASSLKRTQETQYF. CDR3 DNA: TGTGCCAGCAGTTTGAAGCGGACTCAAGAGACCCAGTACTTC.

The J gene is TRBJ1-2, the V gene TRBV6-1; D gene ambiguous. CDR1 and CDR2 from the germline V gene are MNHNS and SASEGT. V gave up 2 bases and J gave up 4 bases, with 8 bases separating them. The CDR3 has 13 amino acids. CDR3 nucleotides: TGTGCCAGCAGTGAATTCAGGCCCTATGGCTACACCTTC. Translating gives CASSEFRPYGYTF.

The rearrangement joins TRBV5-6 to TRBJ1-5, with D possibly TRBD1 on 6 matching bases. The V end was cut by 3 bases, the J end by 7 bases, with 14 bases between. Germline assignment: CDR1 SGHDT and CDR2 YYEEEE. The CDR3 loop spans 14 amino acids. CDR3 protein: CASSWGQGEQPQHF. CDR3 DNA: TGTGCCAGCAGCTGGGGGCAGGGCGAACAGCCCCAGCATTTT. The variable domain in full, with the rest retrieved from reference TRBV5-6 and TRBJ1-5, is DAGVTQSPTHLIKTRGQQVTLRCSPKSGHDTVSWYQQALGQGPQFIFQYYEEEERQRGNFPDRFSGHQFPNYSSELNVNALLLGDSALYLCASSWGQGEQPQHFGDGTRLSIL.

The rearrangement uses TRBV2 and TRBJ1-3; no clear D gene. There are 12 residues in the CDR3. CDR1 and CDR2 (germline): SNHLY, FYNNEI. V lost 6 bases and J 4 bases, leaving 7 bases between the germline ends. CDR3 protein: CASRSGGNTIYF. In DNA, the CDR3 is TGTGCCAGCAGATCAGGAGGAAACACCATATATTTT.

The V call is TRBV2, the J call TRBJ2-2, with D maybe TRBD2 (6 bases). The CDR3 consists of 16 residues. The germline V gene encodes CDR1 SNHLY and CDR2 FYNNEI. V was pared by 4 bases and J by 1 base, with 13 bases between. CDR3: CASSGAGRGNTGELFF. The DNA for the CDR3 is TGTGCCAGCAGTGGGGCAGGGCGGGGGAACACCGGGGAGCTGTTTTTT.

The chain is built from TRBV19 and TRBJ2-7, with 12 bases matching TRBD2. Germline V gene data show CDR1 as LNHDA and CDR2 as SQIVND (reference sequence). The CDR3 has 15 residues. J lost 2 bases, V lost 5 bases, and 4 bases had no gene match. In DNA form, the CDR3 reads TGTGCCAGTAGTGCCCGACTAGCGGGGGCCTACGAGCAGTACTTC. Its translation is CASSARLAGAYEQYF. The variable domain in full, completed from reference TRBV19 and TRBJ2-7, reads DGGITQSPKYLFRKEGQNVTLSCEQNLNHDAMYWYRQDPGQGLRLIYYSQIVNDFQKGDIAEGYSVSREKKESFPLTVTSAQKNPTAFYLCASSARLAGAYEQYFGPGTRLTVT.

This sequence joins TRBV11-2 and TRBJ2-7; D is unclear. The CDR3 totals 12 residues. The V end was cut by 0 bases, the J end by 3 bases, with 3 bases between. CDR1 is SGHAT and CDR2 is FQNNGV in the germline V gene. CDR3 region: CASSLDRYEQYF. CDR3 nucleotide sequence: TGTGCCAGCAGCTTAGACCGCTACGAGCAGTACTTC.

The rearrangement links TRBV12-5 to TRBJ1-2; D uncertain. Germline CDR1 LGHNT, CDR2 FRNRAP. Between the trimmed V and J ends, which lost 1 base and 3 bases, there was a span of 9 bases. This CDR3 has 14 residues. CDR3 DNA sequence: TGTGCTAGTGGTTTGGGAGAGGGAGACTATGGCTACACCTTC. It is translated as CASGLGEGDYGYTF.

The chain combines TRBV24-1 with TRBJ1-1; weak D call: TRBD1 (6 bases). CDR1 is KGHDR, CDR2 SFDVKD, per germline. The V and J ends lost 3 bases and 6 bases respectively, with 13 bases between them. The CDR3 totals 14 residues. Here the CDR3 reads CATSDPRGSAEAFF. CDR3 sequence (DNA): TGTGCCACCAGTGATCCCAGGGGATCTGCTGAAGCTTTCTTT.

The chain uses TRBV2 and TRBJ2-7, with D perhaps TRBD2 (7 bases). The ends were cut back, 6 bases at V and 5 bases at J, with 26 bases in the middle. This CDR3 region has 17 residues. Looked up from germline, CDR1 is SNHLY and CDR2 is FYNNEI. The CDR3 sequence is CASRVPGRGAQRNEQYF. The CDR3, as DNA: TGTGCCAGCAGGGTACCTGGACGGGGGGCGCAAAGGAACGAGCAGTACTTC.

Notes on this clone: One junction end disagrees with the germline gene, perhaps due to a read error. The chain joins TRBV30 to TRBJ1-6, with D unclear. This CDR3 is built from 13 residues. CDR1 is GTSNPN and CDR2 is SVGIG in the germline V gene (reference sequence). This chain's CDR3 is CAWTAAGYSPLHF. The DNA for the CDR3 is TGTGCGTGGACGGCCGCGGGGTATTCACCCCTCCACTTT.